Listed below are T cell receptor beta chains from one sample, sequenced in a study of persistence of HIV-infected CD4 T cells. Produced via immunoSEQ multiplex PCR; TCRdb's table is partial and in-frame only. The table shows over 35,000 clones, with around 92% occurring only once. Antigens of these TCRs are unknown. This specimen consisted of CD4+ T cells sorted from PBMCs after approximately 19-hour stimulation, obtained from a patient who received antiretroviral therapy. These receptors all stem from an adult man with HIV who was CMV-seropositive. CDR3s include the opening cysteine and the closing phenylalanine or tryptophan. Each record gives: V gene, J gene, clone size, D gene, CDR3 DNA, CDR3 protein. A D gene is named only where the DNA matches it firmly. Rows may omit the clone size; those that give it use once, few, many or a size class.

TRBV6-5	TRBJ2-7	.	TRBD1	TGTGCCAGCACGGGACAGCAGTACTCCTACGAGCAGTACTTC	CASTGQQYSYEQYF
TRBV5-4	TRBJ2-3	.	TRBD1	TGTGCCAGCAGACGGGACAGGGGCACAGATACGCAGTATTTT	CASRRDRGTDTQYF
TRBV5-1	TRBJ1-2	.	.	TGCGCCAGCAGCTTGGGGCAGAGCTATGGCTACACCTTC	CASSLGQSYGYTF
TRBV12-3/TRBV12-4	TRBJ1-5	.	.	TGTGCCAGCAGTTTTGGGACTCAGCCCCAGCATTTT	CASSFGTQPQHF
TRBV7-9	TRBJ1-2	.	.	TGTGCCAGCAGCTTAGAGCAGACAGGTCGTGGAGGCTACACCTTC	CASSLEQTGRGGYTF
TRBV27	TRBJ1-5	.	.	TGTGCCAGCAGTTTGAACGGCGCGAGCAATCAGCCCCAGCATTTT	CASSLNGASNQPQHF
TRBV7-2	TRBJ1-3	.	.	TGTGCCAGCAGCCCACAGGTCTCTGGAAACACCATATATTTT	CASSPQVSGNTIYF
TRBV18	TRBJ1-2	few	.	TGTGCCAGCTCGCCACAGGGAACTGGCTACACCTTC	CASSPQGTGYTF
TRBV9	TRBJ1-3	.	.	TGTGCCAGCAGCGTAGCTGAGGGGTTTAGATTGGGCTCTGGAAACACCATATATTTT	CASSVAEGFRLGSGNTIYF
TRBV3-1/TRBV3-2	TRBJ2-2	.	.	TGTGCCAGCAGCCAAGATCCGCCGACTATAACCGGGGAGCTGTTTTTT	CASSQDPPTITGELFF
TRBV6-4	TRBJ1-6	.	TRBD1	TGTGCCAGCCTTATGGACAGGGTGAAATCACCCCTCCACTTT	CASLMDRVKSPLHF
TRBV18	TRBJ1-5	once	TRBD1	TGTGCCAGCTCACCACTGGGGACAGGGCGCAATCAGCCCCAGCATTTT	CASSPLGTGRNQPQHF
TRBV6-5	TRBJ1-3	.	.	TGTGCCAGCCACACGGGGGGAACTGGAAACACCATATATTTT	CASHTGGTGNTIYF
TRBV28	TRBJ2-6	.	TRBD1	TGTGCCAGCAGTTTCACAGGGGCTGGGGCCAACGTCCTGACTTTC	CASSFTGAGANVLTF
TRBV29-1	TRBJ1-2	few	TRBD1	TGCAGCGTTGAATGGCAGGGGGCGTACTATGGCTACACCTTC	CSVEWQGAYYGYTF
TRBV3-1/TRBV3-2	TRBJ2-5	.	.	TGTGCCAGCAGCCCTCTTGGCCAAGAGACCCAGTACTTC	CASSPLGQETQYF
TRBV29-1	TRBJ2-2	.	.	TGCAGCGTTGTTACGGGACCGAGCACCGGGGAGCTGTTTTTT	CSVVTGPSTGELFF
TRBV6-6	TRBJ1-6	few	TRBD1	TGTGCCAGCAGCCCCCGGGACAGGGATATCACGAGCTCCTATAATTCACCCCTCCACTTT	CASSPRDRDITSSYNSPLHF
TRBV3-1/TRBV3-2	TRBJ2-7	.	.	TGTGCCAGCAGCCCCGGACAGAGCTCCTACGAGCAGTACTTC	CASSPGQSSYEQYF
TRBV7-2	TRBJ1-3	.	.	TGTGCCAGCAGCTCCCAGGGGTTCTCTGGAAACACCATATATTTT	CASSSQGFSGNTIYF
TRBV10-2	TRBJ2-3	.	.	TGCGCCAGCAGTGGGATTGAGGGGGGGCTTACAGATACGCAGTATTTT	CASSGIEGGLTDTQYF
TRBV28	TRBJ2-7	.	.	TGTGCCAGCAGTTTATGGACAATCCACGAGCAGTACTTC	CASSLWTIHEQYF
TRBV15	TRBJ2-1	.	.	TGTGCCACCAGCAGGGGGAGGAATGAGCAGTTCTTC	CATSRGRNEQFF
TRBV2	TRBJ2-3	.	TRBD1	TGTGCCAGCAGTTCCGGGACAGGGGACACAGATACGCAGTATTTT	CASSSGTGDTDTQYF
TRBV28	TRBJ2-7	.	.	TGTGCCAGCAGTTTAGGAGGTCGAGCCTTCTCGGGAGAGCAGTACTTC	CASSLGGRAFSGEQYF
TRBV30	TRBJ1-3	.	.	TGTGCCTGGAGTGGTACCGCCTCTGGAAACACCATATATTTT	CAWSGTASGNTIYF
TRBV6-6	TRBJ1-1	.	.	TGTGCCAGCAGTTTAGGAGAAGGTTTTGAAGCTTTCTTT	CASSLGEGFEAFF
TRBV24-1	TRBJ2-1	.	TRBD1	TGTGCCACCAGTGACTTACAGGGGGGTTCCTACAATGAGCAGTTCTTC	CATSDLQGGSYNEQFF
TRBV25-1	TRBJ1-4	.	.	TGTGCCAGCAGTGCTGGACGTAATTCGGGAACTAATGAAAAACTGTTTTTT	CASSAGRNSGTNEKLFF
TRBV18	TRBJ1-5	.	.	TGTGCCAGCTCACAGAACGGGGGGCGCGATCAGCCCCAGCATTTT	CASSQNGGRDQPQHF
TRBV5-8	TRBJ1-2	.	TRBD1	TGTGCCAGCAGCCACAGGACAGGGGCTTATGGCTACACCTTC	CASSHRTGAYGYTF
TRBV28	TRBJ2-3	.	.	TGTGCCAGCAGTAACCCGTGGCAGGGTACTCGTAGCACAGATACGCAGTATTTT	CASSNPWQGTRSTDTQYF
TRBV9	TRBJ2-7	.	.	TGTGCCAGCAGCGTCGCCGGGACGAGCAACGAGCAGTACTTC	CASSVAGTSNEQYF
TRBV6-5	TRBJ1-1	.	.	TGTGCCAGCACCTCCCCGGGACACGAAAACACTGAAGCTTTCTTT	CASTSPGHENTEAFF
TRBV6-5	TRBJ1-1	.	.	TGTGCCAGCACCTCGACGAGGACCACTGAAGCTTTCTTT	CASTSTRTTEAFF
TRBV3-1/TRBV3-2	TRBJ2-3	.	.	TGTGCCAGCAGCCAAGATCCCGGGTCCTGGGATACGCAGTATTTT	CASSQDPGSWDTQYF
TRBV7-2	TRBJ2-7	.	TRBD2	TGTGCCAGCAGCCTCGGGGGGGGCTCCTACGAGCAGTACTTC	CASSLGGGSYEQYF
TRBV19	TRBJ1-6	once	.	TGTGCCAGTAGGATGGGCATCGGAGAGCGGAATTCACCCCTCCACTTT	CASRMGIGERNSPLHF